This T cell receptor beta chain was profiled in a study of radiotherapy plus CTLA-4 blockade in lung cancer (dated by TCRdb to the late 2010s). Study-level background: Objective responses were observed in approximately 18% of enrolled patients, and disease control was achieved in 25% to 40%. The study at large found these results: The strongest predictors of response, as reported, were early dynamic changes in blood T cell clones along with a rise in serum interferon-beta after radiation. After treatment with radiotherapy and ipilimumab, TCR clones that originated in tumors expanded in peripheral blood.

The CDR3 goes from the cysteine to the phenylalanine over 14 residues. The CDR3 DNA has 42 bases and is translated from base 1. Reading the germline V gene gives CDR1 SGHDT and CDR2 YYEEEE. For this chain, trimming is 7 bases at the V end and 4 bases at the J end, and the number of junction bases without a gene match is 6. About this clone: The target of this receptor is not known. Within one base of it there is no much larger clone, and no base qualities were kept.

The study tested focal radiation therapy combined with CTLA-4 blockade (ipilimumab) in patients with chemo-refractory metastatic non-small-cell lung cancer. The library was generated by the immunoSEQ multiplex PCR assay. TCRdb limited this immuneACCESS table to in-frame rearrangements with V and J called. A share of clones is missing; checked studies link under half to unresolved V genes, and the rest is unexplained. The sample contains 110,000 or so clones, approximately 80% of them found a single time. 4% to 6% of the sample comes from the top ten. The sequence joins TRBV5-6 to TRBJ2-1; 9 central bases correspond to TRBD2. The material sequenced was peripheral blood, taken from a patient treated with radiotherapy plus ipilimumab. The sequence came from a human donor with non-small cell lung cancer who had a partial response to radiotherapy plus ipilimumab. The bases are TGTGCCAGCGGATTAGCGGGAGCGTACAATGAGCAGTTCTTC. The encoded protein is CASGLAGAYNEQFF.